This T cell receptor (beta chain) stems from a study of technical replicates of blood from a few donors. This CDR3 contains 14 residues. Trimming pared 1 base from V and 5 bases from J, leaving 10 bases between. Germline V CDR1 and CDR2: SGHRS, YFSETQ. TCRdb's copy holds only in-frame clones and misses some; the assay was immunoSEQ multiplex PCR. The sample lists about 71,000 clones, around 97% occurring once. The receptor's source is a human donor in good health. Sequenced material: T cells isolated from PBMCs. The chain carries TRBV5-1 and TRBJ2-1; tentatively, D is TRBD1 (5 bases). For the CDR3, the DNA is TGCGCCAGCAGCTTGAGGCCCAGGGACAATGAGCAGTTCTTC. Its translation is CASSLRPRDNEQFF.